The text below deals with one T cell receptor beta chain. What it binds is unknown. This specimen belongs to a study of shared clonotypes between healthy human individuals. The length of the CDR3 is 17 residues. Trimming took off 4 bases at V and 11 bases at J, with 29 bases between the two ends. From germline, CDR1 is MGHRA and CDR2 YSYEKL. Methods used by the authors: Junction-only sequences produced by ImmunoSEQ had no quality scores, so filtering differed. The protocol was immunoSEQ multiplex PCR, while the TCRdb copy is restricted to in-frame clones and leaves out a portion. Clonal size and the V and J genes are those of that table, whereas D and trimming came from the DNA. Among hundreds of thousands of clones listed, more than 75% were seen once. Study results and limitations: It was anticipated that sequencing depth would influence how many clonotypes donors shared. Enrolling few donors narrowed the genetic and exposure-history diversity that was represented. Sampling covered nothing but blood. Tissue TCR repertoires likely differ from those found in blood.

This chain connects TRBV4-1 to TRBJ1-1; unclear D gene. The TCR originated in a man between 18 and 29 years old in good health. Sequencing was carried out using memory CD8+ T cells sorted from blood. Subset indicated: CD45RO+ cells pooled with CCR7-negative TemRA cells. The CDR3 DNA follows: TGCGCCAGCAGCCCTCGCCAGCGCGGGATTCCCGACGTTGATGCTTTCTTT. Translated, it gives CASSPRQRGIPDVDAFF.